A single sample gave rise to the 5 T cell receptor beta chains below, sequenced in a study of shared clonotypes between healthy human individuals. Using immunoSEQ multiplex PCR, the repertoire was profiled, and TCRdb retains in-frame clones only, with some absent. The sample includes fewer than 850,000 clones, 60% to 80% of them seen just once. Sequenced: memory CD4+ T cells sorted from blood. This sample's subset: CD45RA-negative fraction. The source is a woman aged 25 to 39 in good health.

The chain joins TRBV15 to TRBJ2-3; D is uncertain. This CDR3 is built from 15 residues. Germline CDR1 LNHNV, CDR2 YYDKDF (reference sequence). Trimming pared 1 base from V and 2 bases from J, leaving 10 bases between. The CDR3 protein is CATSRGTENTDTQYF. CDR3 bases: TGTGCCACCAGCAGAGGGACGGAAAACACAGATACGCAGTATTTT.

The genes are TRBV2 and TRBJ1-1; 8 positions agree with TRBD1. The CDR3 is 15 amino acids. V was clipped by 6 bases and J by 4 bases; unmatched bases: 10. Looked up from germline, CDR1 is SNHLY and CDR2 is FYNNEI. CDR3 nucleotide sequence: TGTGCCAGCAGGGGTAGGACAGGGTCGTCCACTGAAGCTTTCTTT. The encoded protein is CASRGRTGSSTEAFF. The full variable domain, with the rest looked up from reference TRBV2 and TRBJ1-1, is EPEVTQTPSHQVTQMGQEVILRCVPISNHLYFYWYRQILGQKVEFLVSFYNNEISEKSEIFDDQFSVERPDGSNFTLKIRSTKLEDSAMYFCASRGRTGSSTEAFFGQGTRLTVV.

The CDR3 protein is CASSELGGTVYNEQFF. CDR3 nucleotide sequence: TGTGCCAGCAGTGAACTAGGCGGGACAGTTTACAATGAGCAGTTCTTC. V gene TRBV2 combines with J gene TRBJ2-1; perhaps TRBD1 as D (7 bases). The CDR3 consists of 16 residues. The germline CDR1 and CDR2 sequences are SNHLY and FYNNEI. The V and J ends lost 2 bases and 4 bases respectively, with 15 bases between them.

CDR3 residues: CASSSLHNEQFF. CDR3 DNA sequence: TGCGCCAGCAGCTCGTTGCACAATGAGCAGTTCTTC. J is TRBJ2-1 and V is TRBV5-1; no firm D call. The CDR3 spans 12 residues. Trimming took off 3 bases at V and 5 bases at J, with 6 bases between the two ends. Germline V lookup: CDR1 SGHRS, CDR2 YFSETQ.

V and J are TRBV7-9 and TRBJ2-7; D remains ambiguous. Germline assignment: CDR1 SEHNR and CDR2 FQNEAQ (reference sequence). Trimming removed 5 bases from V and 7 bases from J, with 18 bases in between. The CDR3 contains 14 residues. The CDR3 protein is CASSPRARRWEQYF. The CDR3 DNA follows: TGTGCCAGCAGCCCGCGAGCCCGGCGGTGGGAGCAGTACTTC.